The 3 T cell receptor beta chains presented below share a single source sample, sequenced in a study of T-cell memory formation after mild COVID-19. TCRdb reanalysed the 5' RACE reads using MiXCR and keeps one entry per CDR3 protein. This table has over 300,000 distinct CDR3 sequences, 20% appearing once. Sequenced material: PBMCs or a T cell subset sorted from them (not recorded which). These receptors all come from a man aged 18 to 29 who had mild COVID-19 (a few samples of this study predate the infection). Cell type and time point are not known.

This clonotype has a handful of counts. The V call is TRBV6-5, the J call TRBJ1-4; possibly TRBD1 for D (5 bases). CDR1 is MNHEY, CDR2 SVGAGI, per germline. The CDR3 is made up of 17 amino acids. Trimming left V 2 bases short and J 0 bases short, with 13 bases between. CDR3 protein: CASSYEPGTATNEKLFF. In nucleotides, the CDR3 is TGTGCCAGCAGTTACGAACCGGGGACCGCAACTAATGAAAAACTGTTTTTT.

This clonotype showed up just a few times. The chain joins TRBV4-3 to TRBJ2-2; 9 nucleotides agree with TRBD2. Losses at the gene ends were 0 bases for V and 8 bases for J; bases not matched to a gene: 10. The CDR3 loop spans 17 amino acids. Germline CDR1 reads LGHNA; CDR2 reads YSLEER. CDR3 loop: CASSQDRERGASGELFF. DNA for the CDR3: TGCGCCAGCAGCCAAGATCGCGAGCGGGGGGCGTCGGGGGAGCTGTTTTTT.

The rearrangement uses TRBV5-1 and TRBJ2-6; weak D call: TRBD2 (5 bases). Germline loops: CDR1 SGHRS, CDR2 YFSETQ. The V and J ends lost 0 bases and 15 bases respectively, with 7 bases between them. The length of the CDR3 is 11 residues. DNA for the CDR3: TGCGCCAGCAGCTTGGCCGGGGACCTGACTTTC. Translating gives CASSLAGDLTF.